A single T cell receptor (beta chain) is shown here with its context. These data come from a study of blood T cell repertoires in COVID-19. Study-level information: Samples taken during acute and convalescent COVID-19 were collected in the United States, Italy and Spain. The cDNA or gDNA used as material had been derived from T cells, B-cell-depleted T cells, or PBMCs.

The germline CDR1 and CDR2 sequences are MNHEY and SMNVEV (reference sequence). CDR3 length: 14 residues. The ends were cut back, 6 bases at V and 5 bases at J, with 16 bases in the middle. Authors' methods: Reference gene primer amplification gave nucleated cell count estimates. The assay was immunoSEQ multiplex PCR, and TCRdb's table has in-frame clones only and misses some. The V and J calls and clone size come from that table; D and trimming were worked out from the DNA. The table lists about 140,000 clones, approximately 85% of them singletons. The chain recombines TRBV27 with TRBJ1-2; possibly TRBD1 for D (5 bases). The receptor's source is a woman of 80 years or more with acute or convalescent COVID-19. The sequenced sample consisted of peripheral blood. The CDR3 spells CASSPQQRGYGYTF. As DNA, the CDR3 is TGTGCCAGCAGCCCTCAACAGCGGGGGTATGGCTACACCTTC.